This is a list of T cell receptor beta chains from one sample in a study of shared clonotypes between healthy human individuals. TCRdb's table, derived via immunoSEQ multiplex PCR, lists solely in-frame clones and lacks some. The sample carries 700,000 to 950,000 clones, approximately 96% recorded once. The sequenced sample consisted of naive CD8+ T cells sorted from blood. The receptors stem from a man aged 25 to 40 in good health. CDR3s include the opening cysteine and the closing phenylalanine or tryptophan. A D gene is named only where the DNA matches it firmly. Some rows mark clone size as missing; the rest say once, few, many or name a class of expanded clone.

v_call	clone_size	d_call	j_call	cdr3_nt	cdr3_aa
TRBV6-5	NA	NA	TRBJ2-5	TGTGCCAGCAGTTTAGGCGGGGTTCAAGAGACCCAGTACTTC	CASSLGGVQETQYF
TRBV27	NA	NA	TRBJ2-6	TGTGCCAGCAGCCAGACAGTCCCTGTGGTCAACGTCCTGACTTTC	CASSQTVPVVNVLTF
TRBV5-5	NA	TRBD2	TRBJ2-3	TGTGCCAGCAGCTCGCCCGGGACTAGCGGAACTCTTAGCACAGATACGCAGTATTTT	CASSSPGTSGTLSTDTQYF
TRBV4-1	NA	TRBD1	TRBJ2-3	TGCGCCAGCAGCGCCCGGGACAGAGTCACAGATACGCAGTATTTT	CASSARDRVTDTQYF
TRBV28	NA	NA	TRBJ2-7	TGTGCCAGCAGTTCCGACGATAGATACGAGCAGTACTTC	CASSSDDRYEQYF
TRBV6-1	NA	NA	TRBJ1-1	TGTGCCAGCAGTGCCGGGACGGTTAACACTGAAGCTTTCTTT	CASSAGTVNTEAFF
TRBV5-8	NA	TRBD1	TRBJ1-2	TGTGCCAGCAGTTTTCGGGGACAGGGAAATCAGAATGGCTACACCTTC	CASSFRGQGNQNGYTF
TRBV5-1	NA	NA	TRBJ2-7	TGCGCCAGCAGCTTAGAATTAGACTACGAGCAGTACTTC	CASSLELDYEQYF
TRBV18	NA	TRBD2	TRBJ2-7	TGTGCCAGCTCACCTGGATCTAGCGGGAGGAGCAACGAGCAGTACTTC	CASSPGSSGRSNEQYF
TRBV7-9	once	TRBD1	TRBJ1-1	TGTGCCAGCAGCTCGACAGGGGTCACTGAAGCTTTCTTT	CASSSTGVTEAFF
TRBV7-9	few	TRBD1	TRBJ1-1	TGTGCCAGCAGCTCGCCGACAGGGGACTACACTGAAGCTTTCTTT	CASSSPTGDYTEAFF
TRBV5-1	NA	NA	TRBJ2-1	TGCGCCAGCAGTGCGGCCTCCTACAATGAGCAGTTCTTC	CASSAASYNEQFF
TRBV9	NA	TRBD1	TRBJ1-1	TGTGCCAGCAGCGCGGGACAGCCGACTGAAGCTTTCTTT	CASSAGQPTEAFF
TRBV28	NA	NA	TRBJ2-3	TGTGCCAGCAGTTCTCACACAAATATTAGGAGGGCCACAGATACGCAGTATTTT	CASSSHTNIRRATDTQYF
TRBV15	once	NA	TRBJ1-3	TGTGCCACCAGCAGAGACCCTGGGCAGGAGAGCTCTGGAAACACCATATATTTT	CATSRDPGQESSGNTIYF
TRBV27	NA	NA	TRBJ2-3	TGTGCCAGCAGGGTTTTGAGTCACGGCTCTGGGACAGATACGCAGTATTTT	CASRVLSHGSGTDTQYF
TRBV6-5	NA	NA	TRBJ2-7	TGTGCCAGCAGTTACCCCGAGCAGTACTTC	CASSYPEQYF
TRBV7-9	once	NA	TRBJ2-7	TGTGCCAGCAGCTTAAACGGGAGAGATAACTACGAGCAGTACTTC	CASSLNGRDNYEQYF
TRBV18	NA	NA	TRBJ1-1	TGTGCCAGCTCACCGGTGGTACCCTTGAACACTGAAGCTTTCTTT	CASSPVVPLNTEAFF
TRBV29-1	NA	TRBD2	TRBJ2-7	TGCAGCGTTGAAGACCCGACTAGCGGGAGGGCCAGGGAGCAGTACTTC	CSVEDPTSGRAREQYF
TRBV11-2	NA	TRBD2	TRBJ2-7	TGTGCCAGCAGGGGGACTAGCGGCTACGAGCAGTACTTC	CASRGTSGYEQYF
TRBV29-1	NA	NA	TRBJ2-1	TGCAGCGTTGAAGGCGGGTGGAGCTCCTACAATGAGCAGTTCTTC	CSVEGGWSSYNEQFF
TRBV7-9	NA	TRBD2	TRBJ2-2	TGTGCCAGCAGCACAGTAGGACTAGCGAACACCGGGGAGCTGTTTTTT	CASSTVGLANTGELFF
TRBV7-9	NA	TRBD2	TRBJ2-7	TGTGCCAGCAGCCCTCGGACTAGCGGGAGGTCTTACGAGCAGTACTTC	CASSPRTSGRSYEQYF
TRBV7-5	NA	NA	TRBJ2-1	TGTGCCAGAAGCTTGGGCAGGGTTAGCTCCTACAATGAGCAGTTCTTC	CARSLGRVSSYNEQFF
TRBV6-5	NA	TRBD2	TRBJ2-7	TGTGCCAGCAGACCGGGGACTAGAACGATCTACGAGCAGTACTTC	CASRPGTRTIYEQYF
TRBV19	few	NA	TRBJ1-1	TGTGCCAGTAGTAGGTGGCCTGAAGCTTTCTTT	CASSRWPEAFF
TRBV5-5	NA	TRBD1	TRBJ2-1	TGTGCCACCCAACCTACAGGGGGGTACAATGAGCAGTTCTTC	CATQPTGGYNEQFF
TRBV6-5	NA	NA	TRBJ2-2	TGTGCCAGCTTTAGGGGTATCGGGGAGCTGTTTTTT	CASFRGIGELFF
TRBV5-4	NA	NA	TRBJ2-3	TGTGCCAGCAGCTTGATTCAGTTTACTAGCACAGATACGCAGTATTTT	CASSLIQFTSTDTQYF
TRBV15	NA	NA	TRBJ2-1	TGTGCCACCAGTACTATTACTCCGGGACAGCGGGATGAGCAGTTCTTC	CATSTITPGQRDEQFF
TRBV5-6	NA	NA	TRBJ2-3	TGTGCCAGCAGCCCACCTAACACAGATACGCAGTATTTT	CASSPPNTDTQYF
TRBV7-3	NA	TRBD1	TRBJ2-7	TGTGCCAGCAGCCCAAGCGGGACAGGGGCTTACGAGCAGTACTTC	CASSPSGTGAYEQYF
TRBV9	NA	NA	TRBJ1-4	TGTGCCAGCAGCGTAGACGGATTAGGGGATGAAAAACTGTTTTTT	CASSVDGLGDEKLFF
TRBV28	once	NA	TRBJ2-5	TGTGCCAGCAGTGGGGCCATCCTAAACCGAGATCTGGGAGAGACCCAGTACTTC	CASSGAILNRDLGETQYF
TRBV19	NA	TRBD1	TRBJ2-7	TGTGCCAGTAGTCCCTCCCCGGGACAGGGGACCGAGCAGTACTTC	CASSPSPGQGTEQYF
TRBV7-9	NA	NA	TRBJ2-7	TGTGCCAGCAGCCTAATACAGGGCGGTGAGCAGTACTTC	CASSLIQGGEQYF
TRBV28	once	TRBD2	TRBJ2-7	TGTGCCAGCAGCTCCCCTTCCTTGACGGGAGGGCTAAATTCCTACGAGCAGTACTTC	CASSSPSLTGGLNSYEQYF
TRBV6-5	NA	NA	TRBJ2-7	TGTGCCAGCAGGAAAGGGACCCTCGGTTACGAGCAGTACTTC	CASRKGTLGYEQYF
TRBV7-8	NA	NA	TRBJ1-4	TGTGCCAGCAGCTTGTACCGGACCATTAATGAAAAACTGTTTTTT	CASSLYRTINEKLFF
TRBV30	once	NA	TRBJ2-2	TGTGCCCGGGGAACTGGGGAGCTGTTTTTT	CARGTGELFF
TRBV18	NA	TRBD1	TRBJ2-1	TGTGCCAGCTCACCAGAGCGGGACAGGGGCCTTAAGGGGCGCAATGAGCAGTTCTTC	CASSPERDRGLKGRNEQFF